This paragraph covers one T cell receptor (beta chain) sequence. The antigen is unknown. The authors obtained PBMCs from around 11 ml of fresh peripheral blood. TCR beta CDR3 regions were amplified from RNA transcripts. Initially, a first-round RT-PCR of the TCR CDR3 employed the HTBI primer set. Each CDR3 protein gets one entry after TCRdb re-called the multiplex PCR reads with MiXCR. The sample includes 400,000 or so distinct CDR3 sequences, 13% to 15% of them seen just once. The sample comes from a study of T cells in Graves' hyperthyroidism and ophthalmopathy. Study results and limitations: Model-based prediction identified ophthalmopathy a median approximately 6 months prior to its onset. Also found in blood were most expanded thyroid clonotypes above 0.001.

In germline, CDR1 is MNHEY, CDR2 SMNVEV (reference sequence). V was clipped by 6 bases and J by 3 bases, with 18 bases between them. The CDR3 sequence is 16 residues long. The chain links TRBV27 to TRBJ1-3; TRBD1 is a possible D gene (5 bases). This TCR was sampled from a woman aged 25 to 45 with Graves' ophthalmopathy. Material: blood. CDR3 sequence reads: CASSRLGGVDGNTIYF. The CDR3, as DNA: TGTGCCAGCAGCCGCCTCGGGGGGGTTGATGGAAACACCATATATTTT.